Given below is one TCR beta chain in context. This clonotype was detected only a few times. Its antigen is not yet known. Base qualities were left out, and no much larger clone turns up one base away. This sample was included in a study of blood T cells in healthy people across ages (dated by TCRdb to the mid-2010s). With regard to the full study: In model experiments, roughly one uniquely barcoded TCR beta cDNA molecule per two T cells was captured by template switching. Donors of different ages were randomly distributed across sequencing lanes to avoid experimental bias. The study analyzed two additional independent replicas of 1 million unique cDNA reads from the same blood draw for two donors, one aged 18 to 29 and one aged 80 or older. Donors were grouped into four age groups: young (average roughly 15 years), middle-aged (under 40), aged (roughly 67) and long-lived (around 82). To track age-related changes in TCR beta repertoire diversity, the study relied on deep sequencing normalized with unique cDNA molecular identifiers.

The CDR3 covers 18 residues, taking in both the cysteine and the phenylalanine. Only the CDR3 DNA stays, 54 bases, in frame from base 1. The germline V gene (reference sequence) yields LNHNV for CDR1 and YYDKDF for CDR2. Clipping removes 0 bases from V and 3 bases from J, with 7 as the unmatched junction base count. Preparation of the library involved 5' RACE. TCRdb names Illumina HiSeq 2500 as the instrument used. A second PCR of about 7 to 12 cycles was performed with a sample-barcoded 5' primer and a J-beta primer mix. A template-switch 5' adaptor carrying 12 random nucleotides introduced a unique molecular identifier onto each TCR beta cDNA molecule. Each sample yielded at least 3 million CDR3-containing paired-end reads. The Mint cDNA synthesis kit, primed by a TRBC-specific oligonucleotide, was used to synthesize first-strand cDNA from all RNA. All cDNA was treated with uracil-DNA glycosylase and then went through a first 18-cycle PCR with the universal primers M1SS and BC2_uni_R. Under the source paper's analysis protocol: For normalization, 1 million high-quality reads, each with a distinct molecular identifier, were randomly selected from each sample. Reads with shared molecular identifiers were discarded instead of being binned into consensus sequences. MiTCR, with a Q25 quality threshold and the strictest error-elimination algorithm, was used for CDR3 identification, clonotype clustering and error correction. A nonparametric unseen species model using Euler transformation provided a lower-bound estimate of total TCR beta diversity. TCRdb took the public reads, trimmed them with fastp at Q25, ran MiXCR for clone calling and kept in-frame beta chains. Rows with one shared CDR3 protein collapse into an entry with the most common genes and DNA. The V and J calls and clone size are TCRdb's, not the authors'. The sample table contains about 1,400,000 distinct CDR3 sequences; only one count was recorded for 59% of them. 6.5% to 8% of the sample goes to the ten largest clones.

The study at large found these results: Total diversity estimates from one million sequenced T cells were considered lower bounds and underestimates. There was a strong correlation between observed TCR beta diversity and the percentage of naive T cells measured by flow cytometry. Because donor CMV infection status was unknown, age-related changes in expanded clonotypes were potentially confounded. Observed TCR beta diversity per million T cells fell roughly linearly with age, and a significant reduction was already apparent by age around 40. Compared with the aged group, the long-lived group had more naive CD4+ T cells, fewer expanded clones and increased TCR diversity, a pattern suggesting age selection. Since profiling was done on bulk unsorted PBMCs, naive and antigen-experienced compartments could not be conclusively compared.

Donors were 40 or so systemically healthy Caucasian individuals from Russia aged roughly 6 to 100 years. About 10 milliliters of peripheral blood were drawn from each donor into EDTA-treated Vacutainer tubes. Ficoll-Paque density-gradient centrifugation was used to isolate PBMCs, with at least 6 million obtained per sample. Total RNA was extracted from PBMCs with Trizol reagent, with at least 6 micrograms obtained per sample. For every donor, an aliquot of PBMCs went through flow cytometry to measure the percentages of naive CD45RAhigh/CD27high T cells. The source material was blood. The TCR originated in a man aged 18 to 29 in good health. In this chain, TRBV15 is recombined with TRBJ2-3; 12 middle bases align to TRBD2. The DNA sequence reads TGTGCCACCAGCAGAGACTTGGGACTAGCGGGTGGAACAGATACGCAGTATTTT. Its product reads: CATSRDLGLAGGTDTQYF.